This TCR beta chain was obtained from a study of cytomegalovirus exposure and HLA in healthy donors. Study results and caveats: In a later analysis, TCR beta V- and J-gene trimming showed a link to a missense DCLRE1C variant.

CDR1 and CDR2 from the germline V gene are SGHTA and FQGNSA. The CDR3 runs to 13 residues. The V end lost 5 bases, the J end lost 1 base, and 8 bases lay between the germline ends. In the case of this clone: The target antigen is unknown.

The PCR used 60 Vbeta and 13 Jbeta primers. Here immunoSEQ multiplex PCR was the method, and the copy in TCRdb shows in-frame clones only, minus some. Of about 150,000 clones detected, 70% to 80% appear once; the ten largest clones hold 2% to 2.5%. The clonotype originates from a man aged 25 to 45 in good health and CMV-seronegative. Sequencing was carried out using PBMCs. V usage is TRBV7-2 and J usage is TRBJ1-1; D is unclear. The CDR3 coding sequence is TGTGCCAGCAGCCCCCAGGCGAACACTGAAGCTTTCTTT. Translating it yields CASSPQANTEAFF.